Shown below are 24 T cell receptor beta chains from a single sample sequenced in a study of PD-L1 blockade in urothelial cancer. Time point denoted: peripheral blood 6 weeks after treatment start. Some clones are missing from TCRdb's copy, which holds only in-frame ones; the method was immunoSEQ multiplex PCR. This sample has about 51,000 clones, with 88% found just once. The sample here was PBMCs, taken around atezolizumab (anti-PD-L1) treatment. The receptor source for this set is a man in his 60s with urothelial cancer.

The V gene is TRBV29-1, the J gene TRBJ1-2; D might be TRBD1 (6 bases). V lost 6 bases and J lost 4, with 12 bases in between. The CDR3 runs 12 residues. Germline V lookup: CDR1 SQVTM, CDR2 ANQGSEA. For the CDR3, the DNA is TGCAGCGTCGCGGACAGTACCTATGGCTACACCTTC. This encodes CSVADSTYGYTF.

This chain links TRBV10-2 with TRBJ2-5; possible D gene TRBD2, 5 bases. Germline V gives CDR1 WSHSY, CDR2 SAAADI. The CDR3 loop spans 14 amino acids. The V end was cut by 0 bases, the J end by 1 base, with 6 bases between. CDR3 nucleotide sequence: TGCGCCAGCAGTGAGTCGAGGGCCCAAGAGACCCAGTACTTC. Protein product: CASSESRAQETQYF.

This clone was detected only a few times. J is TRBJ1-5 and V is TRBV19; TRBD1 is a possible D gene (5 bases). The CDR3 totals 13 residues. Trimming shortened V by 3 bases and J by 6 bases, and 9 bases separated the two germline ends. The germline gives CDR1 LNHDA, CDR2 SQIVND (reference sequence). This CDR3 is CASSMSGAQPQHF. Written as DNA, the CDR3 is TGTGCCAGTAGTATGAGCGGGGCTCAGCCCCAGCATTTT.

This clone was seen once. This rearrangement joins TRBV9 to TRBJ2-5, with D possibly matching TRBD2 (5 bases). The CDR3 covers 15 residues. Per the germline V gene, CDR1 is SGDLS and CDR2 is YYNGEE. V lost 0 bases, J lost 2 bases, and 11 bases lay in between. CDR3 in DNA: TGTGCCAGCAGCGTAGGTAGCCGGGGTCAAGAGACCCAGTACTTC. This encodes CASSVGSRGQETQYF.

The CDR3 loop is CASSSLGQGFQPQHF. CDR3 in DNA: TGTGCCAGCAGTTCCCTCGGACAGGGATTTCAGCCCCAGCATTTT. The gene calls are TRBV27 and TRBJ1-5; 8 bases map to TRBD1. Germline CDR1 and CDR2: MNHEY and SMNVEV (reference sequence). This CDR3 region has 15 residues. With V trimmed by 4 bases and J by 6 bases, 8 bases remained unmatched.

The rearrangement joins TRBV14 to TRBJ1-2; the D gene is possibly TRBD1 (6 bases). The germline V gene has CDR1 SGHDN and CDR2 FVKESK. The CDR3 runs 18 residues. Between the trimmed V and J ends, which lost 1 base and 2 bases, there was a span of 20 bases. The CDR3 sequence: CASSQVSPRGHMNYGYTF. CDR3 sequence (DNA): TGTGCCAGCAGCCAAGTAAGTCCCAGGGGTCATATGAACTATGGCTACACCTTC.

The chain combines TRBV29-1 with TRBJ2-7, with a possible D match to TRBD2 (5 bases). CDR3 length: 14 amino acids. V lost 1 base to trimming and J lost 0 bases, with 10 bases between them. Germline V gene data show CDR1 as SQVTM and CDR2 as ANQGSEA. CDR3 bases: TGCAGCGTTGAAGCTCGGGCGGGCTCCTACGAGCAGTACTTC. It translates to CSVEARAGSYEQYF.

J is TRBJ2-7 and V is TRBV5-1, with 7 bases identical to TRBD2. CDR1 SGHRS and CDR2 YFSETQ come from the germline V gene. The CDR3 is made up of 14 amino acids. The junction had 6 bases not matched to a gene; V was cut back by 3 bases and J by 3 bases. For the CDR3, the DNA is TGCGCCAGCAGCTCTTCGGGACTAATCTACGAGCAGTACTTC. Translating it yields CASSSSGLIYEQYF. Using reference TRBV5-1 and TRBJ2-7 for the parts outside the CDR3, the full variable domain is KAGVTQTPRYLIKTRGQQVTLSCSPISGHRSVSWYQQTPGQGLQFLFEYFSETQRNKGNFPGRFSGRQFSNSRSEMNVSTLELGDSALYLCASSSSGLIYEQYFGPGTRLTVT.

The V gene is TRBV2, the J gene TRBJ1-2; a possible D gene is TRBD1 (5 bases). Germline V gene lookup returns CDR1 SNHLY and CDR2 FYNNEI. The CDR3 has 13 amino acids. The ends were cut back, 3 bases at V and 8 bases at J, with 13 bases in the middle. The CDR3 bases are TGTGCCAGCAGTGAGCTATGGGGCAGGGGCTACACCTTC. Encoded protein: CASSELWGRGYTF.

The gene calls are TRBV6-1 and TRBJ2-2; possibly TRBD2 for D (7 bases). The CDR3 is 15 residues long. Between the trimmed V and J ends, which lost 7 bases and 4 bases, there was a span of 16 bases. The germline V gene has CDR1 MNHNS and CDR2 SASEGT. CDR3 coding DNA: TGTGCCAGCAATCTTGGGGGCGGGGGCACCGGGGAGCTGTTTTTT. It encodes CASNLGGGGTGELFF.

The chain joins TRBV30 to TRBJ2-1; 9 nucleotides agree with TRBD1. The CDR3 has 14 residues. CDR1 is GTSNPN, CDR2 SVGIG, per germline (reference sequence). V was clipped by 5 bases and J by 10 bases; unmatched bases: 12. The chain's CDR3 is CAWCRDRAIGEQFF. The DNA of the CDR3 is TGTGCCTGGTGCCGGGACAGGGCGATCGGGGAGCAGTTCTTC.

V is TRBV27 and J is TRBJ1-1, with 7 bases identical to TRBD1. Trimming at V came to 8 bases and at J to 7 bases, leaving 4 bases not matched to a gene. Germline V gene sequence: CDR1 MNHEY, CDR2 SMNVEV (reference sequence). CDR3 size: 11 residues. The CDR3 protein is CASVTGYEAFF. CDR3 sequence (DNA): TGTGCCAGCGTGACAGGGTATGAAGCTTTCTTT.

This rearrangement joins TRBV30 to TRBJ2-1; the D is unclear. The CDR3 runs 13 residues. V was pared by 5 bases and J by 2 bases, with 10 bases between. Germline V gene sequence: CDR1 GTSNPN, CDR2 SVGIG (reference sequence). CDR3 bases: TGTGCCTGGCGCTCCCGGGCCTACAATGAGCAGTTCTTC. Its translation is CAWRSRAYNEQFF. The full variable domain, with the rest looked up from reference TRBV30 and TRBJ2-1, is SQTIHQWPATLVQPVGSPLSLECTVEGTSNPNLYWYRQAAGRGLQLLFYSVGIGQISSEVPQNLSASRPQDRQFILSSKKLLLSDSGFYLCAWRSRAYNEQFFGPGTRLTVL.

This clone showed up just once. The V and J genes are TRBV5-1 and TRBJ2-7; D perhaps matches TRBD2 (7 bases). This CDR3 region has 14 residues. Germline assignment: CDR1 SGHRS and CDR2 YFSETQ. Trimming removed 7 bases from V and 5 bases from J, with 19 bases in between. In nucleotides, the CDR3 is TGCGCCAGCGGAGAAGGGGGGGCCCGGGACGAGCAGTACTTC. Protein product: CASGEGGARDEQYF.

V usage is TRBV30 and J usage is TRBJ2-3; weak D call: TRBD1 (5 bases). V gave up 8 bases and J gave up 1 base, with 16 bases separating them. Germline V CDR1 and CDR2: GTSNPN, SVGIG (reference sequence). The CDR3 is 14 amino acids. The CDR3 is CAGVDSSRTDTQYF. The CDR3, as DNA: TGTGCCGGCGTAGACAGTTCCCGCACAGATACGCAGTATTTT.

V and J are TRBV5-1 and TRBJ2-3; no clear D gene. Trimming took off 2 bases at V and 0 bases at J, with 4 bases between the two ends. The CDR3 contains 13 residues. Germline V lookup: CDR1 SGHRS, CDR2 YFSETQ. Written as DNA, the CDR3 is TGCGCCAGCAGCTTCCAAAGCACAGATACGCAGTATTTT. Its protein product is CASSFQSTDTQYF. The full variable domain, completed using reference TRBV5-1 and TRBJ2-3, is KAGVTQTPRYLIKTRGQQVTLSCSPISGHRSVSWYQQTPGQGLQFLFEYFSETQRNKGNFPGRFSGRQFSNSRSEMNVSTLELGDSALYLCASSFQSTDTQYFGPGTRLTVL.

The rearrangement joins TRBV28 to TRBJ1-2, with 9 bases identical to TRBD1. J was trimmed by 8 bases and V by 5 bases; bases with no gene match: 6. This CDR3 is 13 amino acids long. Germline CDR1 and CDR2: MDHEN and SYDVKM. The CDR3 bases are TGTGCCAGCAGTACCACAGGGGGCCGAGGCTACACCTTC. It encodes CASSTTGGRGYTF.

The chain recombines TRBV5-1 with TRBJ2-7, with TRBD1 as a possible D gene (5 bases). This CDR3 region has 15 residues. The V end was cut by 0 bases, the J end by 3 bases, with 13 bases between. CDR1 is SGHRS and CDR2 is YFSETQ in the germline V gene. The CDR3 bases are TGCGCCAGCAGCTTGGCCCAGGGCATAGGCTACGAGCAGTACTTC. Protein product: CASSLAQGIGYEQYF.

The chain uses TRBV5-1 and TRBJ1-2, with a weak D call TRBD1 (5 bases). This CDR3 comprises 15 residues. Trimming pared 5 bases from V and 0 bases from J, leaving 14 bases between. Germline V CDR1 and CDR2: SGHRS, YFSETQ. CDR3 in DNA: TGCGCCAGCAGGGAAACGGGGGGGACTAACTATGGCTACACCTTC. It is translated as CASRETGGTNYGYTF.

The genes are TRBV4-1 and TRBJ2-5; 7 nucleotides align to TRBD1. Germline CDR1 MGHRA, CDR2 YSYEKL. J was trimmed by 9 bases and V by 1 base; bases with no gene match: 8. This CDR3 has 14 amino acids. DNA for the CDR3: TGCGCCAGCAGCCAAGTGACAGGGCGAGGGTCCCAGTACTTC. It codes for CASSQVTGRGSQYF.

This rearrangement joins TRBV9 to TRBJ1-3; 11 bases align to TRBD1. Germline-derived CDR1 and CDR2 are SGDLS and YYNGEE. The CDR3 loop spans 17 amino acids. V lost 0 bases to trimming and J lost 0 bases; unmatched junction nucleotides: 2. The DNA for the CDR3 is TGTGCCAGCAGCGTAGTGGGACAGGGGGTCTCTGGAAACACCATATATTTT. Residues: CASSVVGQGVSGNTIYF.

The chain couples TRBV4-3 to TRBJ2-1; 11 bases map to TRBD2. This CDR3 comprises 16 residues. The J segment lost 6 bases and the V segment lost 3 bases, leaving 7 bases of the junction unmatched. Germline CDR1 reads LGHNA; CDR2 reads YSLEER. The CDR3 loop reads CASSQASSGRRNEQFF. DNA for the CDR3: TGCGCCAGCAGCCAGGCTTCTAGCGGGAGGCGCAATGAGCAGTTCTTC.

The chain uses TRBV7-6 and TRBJ2-2, with D possibly being TRBD1 (6 bases). The CDR3 sequence is 18 residues long. The V end was cut by 2 bases, the J end by 0 bases, with 16 bases between. Looked up from germline, CDR1 is SGHVS and CDR2 is FNYEAQ. CDR3 nucleotides: TGTGCCAGCAGCTTATTCATACAGGGCCGCGCGAACACCGGGGAGCTGTTTTTT. It codes for CASSLFIQGRANTGELFF.

The chain carries TRBV7-2 and TRBJ1-6; no clear D. The CDR3 loop spans 15 amino acids. Germline lookup yields CDR1 SGHTA and CDR2 FQGNSA. V was clipped by 0 bases and J by 7 bases, with 10 bases between them. CDR3 coding DNA: TGTGCCAGCAGCTTAGCATTAGTAGTGAATTCACCCCTCCACTTT. Translating it yields CASSLALVVNSPLHF.